The 14 T cell receptor beta chains presented below share a single source sample, sequenced in a study of blood T cell repertoires in COVID-19. This table comes from immunoSEQ multiplex PCR, and its TCRdb copy is limited to in-frame clones, with some not included. Among about 68,000 clones, 85% were seen once, and the ten largest hold roughly 25%. The sequenced sample was peripheral blood. All receptors come from a man over 45 with acute or convalescent COVID-19.

The rearrangement links TRBV7-9 to TRBJ1-1; D not certain. With 3 bases removed from V and 1 base from J, the gap between germline ends came to 6 bases. Germline V gene data show CDR1 as SEHNR and CDR2 as FQNEAQ (reference sequence). The CDR3 is 13 amino acids. CDR3 DNA sequence: TGTGCCAGCAGCTTCGGGAAGAACACTGAAGCTTTCTTT. Its protein is CASSFGKNTEAFF.

The genes are TRBV5-4 and TRBJ2-3, with D maybe TRBD2 (5 bases). Germline V gene data show CDR1 as SGHNT and CDR2 as YYREEE (reference sequence). CDR3 length equals 14 residues. V gave up 0 bases and J gave up 3 bases, with 8 bases separating them. This CDR3 reads CASSLGERTDTQYF. The DNA for the CDR3 is TGTGCCAGCAGCTTGGGCGAGCGGACAGATACGCAGTATTTT.

The chain is built from TRBV7-6 and TRBJ2-5; TRBD2 matches 15 bases. The junction had 5 bases not matched to a gene; V was cut back by 0 bases and J by 6 bases. The length of the CDR3 is 17 residues. Germline CDR1 reads SGHVS; CDR2 reads FNYEAQ. The DNA of the CDR3 is TGTGCCAGCAGCTTAGCGTGGGGGACTAGCGGGGGGAAGACCCAGTACTTC. It encodes CASSLAWGTSGGKTQYF.

This clone occurred many times. V and J are TRBV11-3 and TRBJ2-7; perhaps TRBD1 as D (5 bases). The CDR3 runs to 17 residues. The ends were cut back, 0 bases at V and 2 bases at J, with 17 bases in the middle. Germline values: CDR1 SGHNT, CDR2 YENEEA. The CDR3 DNA reads TGTGCCAGCAGCTTAGACACTACCTTAGGCAGGGCCTACGAGCAGTACTTC. It is translated as CASSLDTTLGRAYEQYF.

V is TRBV28 and J is TRBJ2-3; TRBD2 matches 8 bases. Germline lookup yields CDR1 MDHEN and CDR2 SYDVKM. The trim removed 5 bases at V and 6 bases at J, leaving 13 bases unmatched. This CDR3 has 16 residues. CDR3 residues: CASSPPRGGGSDTQYF. The DNA of the CDR3 is TGTGCCAGCAGTCCCCCCCGGGGCGGGGGGTCGGATACGCAGTATTTT.

This chain joins TRBV6-5 and TRBJ1-1; no clear D gene. Trimming left V 2 bases short and J 5 bases short, with 9 bases between. The CDR3 runs to 13 residues. Germline V gene lookup returns CDR1 MNHEY and CDR2 SVGAGI. CDR3 DNA: TGTGCCAGCAGTTACGAGGGAAGAACTGAAGCTTTCTTT. This gives the protein CASSYEGRTEAFF.

The chain carries TRBV7-6 and TRBJ2-1; TRBD2 might be the D (5 bases). The CDR3 runs 15 residues. Looked up from germline, CDR1 is SGHVS and CDR2 is FNYEAQ. Trimming took 5 bases from V and 4 from J, leaving 15 bases between them. DNA for the CDR3: TGTGCCAGCAGCCAGGAGGCTACAAAGTACAATGAGCAGTTCTTC. Its translation: CASSQEATKYNEQFF. Complete variable domain (other parts from reference TRBV7-6 and TRBJ2-1): GAGVSQSPRYKVTKRGQDVALRCDPISGHVSLYWYRQALGQGPEFLTYFNYEAQQDKSGLPNDRFSAERPEGSISTLTIQRTEQRDSAMYRCASSQEATKYNEQFFGPGTRLTVL.

This chain links TRBV7-9 with TRBJ2-2; maybe TRBD2 (6 bases). The CDR3 is 17 residues long. Germline V lookup: CDR1 SEHNR, CDR2 FQNEAQ (reference sequence). V was pared by 4 bases and J by 4 bases, with 19 bases between. CDR3: CASSSGEGLFFTGELFF. In nucleotides, the CDR3 is TGTGCCAGCAGCTCCGGAGAGGGACTTTTTTTCACCGGGGAGCTGTTTTTT. The full variable domain, its missing parts supplied by reference TRBV7-9 and TRBJ2-2, is DTGVSQNPRHKITKRGQNVTFRCDPISEHNRLYWYRQTLGQGPEFLTYFQNEAQLEKSRLLSDRFSAERPKGSFSTLEIQRTEQGDSAMYLCASSSGEGLFFTGELFFGEGSRLTVL.

The chain joins TRBV10-3 to TRBJ1-6; D not certain. The V and J ends lost 4 bases and 9 bases respectively, with 13 bases between them. Germline CDR1 ENHRY, CDR2 SYGVKD. The CDR3 is 14 amino acids. CDR3 region: CAISADLTVSPLHF. CDR3 in DNA: TGTGCCATCAGTGCTGACCTAACAGTTTCACCCCTCCACTTT.

This chain connects TRBV13 to TRBJ2-2, with 7 bases that match TRBD1. With V trimmed by 8 bases and J by 3 bases, 6 bases remained unmatched. The germline V gene encodes CDR1 PRHDT and CDR2 FYEKMQ (reference sequence). This CDR3 region has 14 residues. CDR3 bases: TGTGCCAGCCTCCAGAGGGGGCACACCGGGGAGCTGTTTTTT. It encodes CASLQRGHTGELFF. Full variable domain (missing parts from reference TRBV13 and TRBJ2-2): AAGVIQSPRHLIKEKRETATLKCYPIPRHDTVYWYQQGPGQDPQFLISFYEKMQSDKGSIPDRFSAQQFSDYHSELNMSSLELGDSALYFCASLQRGHTGELFFGEGSRLTVL.

The chain combines TRBV6-1 with TRBJ2-7; 8 bases match TRBD2. Germline V gene lookup returns CDR1 MNHNS and CDR2 SASEGT. The CDR3 consists of 15 residues. V trimming: 6 bases; J trimming: 0 bases; junction bases outside the gene matches: 7. The CDR3 DNA is TGTGCCAGCAGGGGGACTAGTCCCGGCTCCTACGAGCAGTACTTC. Residues: CASRGTSPGSYEQYF.

This clone was detected a few times. The chain uses TRBV6-5 and TRBJ2-7, with D perhaps TRBD1 (6 bases). Trimming removed 5 bases from V and 1 base from J, with 9 bases in between. This CDR3 is built from 13 residues. The V gene's germline CDR1 is MNHEY and CDR2 SVGAGI. Written as DNA, the CDR3 is TGTGCCAGCAGTATTGGACAGTCCTACGAGCAGTACTTC. Translation gives CASSIGQSYEQYF.

The chain is built from TRBV2 and TRBJ2-2; 7 bases match TRBD1. V was pared by 2 bases and J by 2 bases, with 5 bases of the junction left unmatched. CDR3 length: 16 residues. Germline V gives CDR1 SNHLY, CDR2 FYNNEI. CDR3 in DNA: TGTGCCAGCAGTGAATTTGACAGGGTTAACACCGGGGAGCTGTTTTTT. This translates into CASSEFDRVNTGELFF.

DNA of the CDR3: TGTGCCAGCAGCCAAATCAGGGACACTGAAGCTTTCTTT. It yields the protein CASSQIRDTEAFF. The chain joins TRBV3-1 (or the pseudogene TRBV3-2) to TRBJ1-1, with D perhaps TRBD1 (5 bases). The germline V gene encodes CDR1 LGHDT and CDR2 YNNKEL (reference sequence). V was shortened by 2 bases and J by 3 bases, with 7 bases between the two germline ends. The CDR3 is made up of 13 amino acids.